These 17 T cell receptor beta chains were sequenced from one sample in a study of early T cells in non-severe SARS-CoV-2 infection. Using its own MiXCR run on the 5' RACE reads, TCRdb lists one record per CDR3 protein. The sample has about 100,000 distinct CDR3 sequences, roughly 13% seen once; the top ten hold 2% to 2.5%. The sample was whole blood. The receptors stem from an adult who was a healthcare worker with PCR-confirmed SARS-CoV-2 infection or an uninfected control (not recorded which).

This clonotype has a count of ten or more. The chain is built from TRBV6-1 and TRBJ2-7; D is unresolved. The germline gives CDR1 MNHNS, CDR2 SASEGT. The V gene lost 2 bases and the J gene lost 5 bases, with 13 bases spanning the gap. The CDR3 is 14 residues long. The CDR3 is CASSESVESDEQYF. CDR3 bases: TGTGCCAGCAGTGAATCGGTTGAGTCGGACGAGCAGTACTTC.

The rearrangement links TRBV6-5 to TRBJ2-7; 7 bases align to TRBD2. Germline-derived CDR1 and CDR2 are MNHEY and SVGAGI. The V and J ends lost 6 bases and 5 bases, in that order; junction bases with no gene match: 7. This CDR3 contains 13 residues. The CDR3 sequence: CASSGLADDEQYF. For the CDR3, the DNA is TGTGCCAGCAGCGGGCTAGCGGACGACGAGCAGTACTTC.

Only a few counts were recorded for this clonotype. The V and J genes are TRBV6-1 and TRBJ1-5, with D uncertain. The germline V gene has CDR1 MNHNS and CDR2 SASEGT. CDR3 size: 11 residues. Trimming removed 9 bases at V and 4 bases at J, with 7 bases between. In DNA, the CDR3 is TGTGCCAGTGGAGAGAATCAGCCCCAGCATTTT. It translates to CASGENQPQHF.

V usage is TRBV11-1 and J usage is TRBJ2-5; TRBD2 matches at 15 bases. CDR1 and CDR2 from the germline V gene are SGHAT and FQDESV (reference sequence). The CDR3 totals 17 residues. Trimming removed 5 bases from V and 1 base from J; junction bases left unmatched: 5. The CDR3 sequence: CASSLGTSGGFQETQYF. Here the CDR3 DNA reads TGTGCCAGCAGCCTCGGGACTAGCGGGGGGTTCCAAGAGACCCAGTACTTC.

The chain joins TRBV10-2 to TRBJ1-4; no reliable D call. V gave up 3 bases and J gave up 10 bases, with 9 bases separating them. CDR1 and CDR2 from the germline V gene are WSHSY and SAAADI. This CDR3 spans 12 amino acids. The CDR3: CASSEYRGKLFF. CDR3 DNA: TGCGCCAGCAGTGAATACCGGGGAAAACTGTTTTTT.

To note about this clonotype: A much larger clone is a single base away; this may be a read error. The chain couples TRBV11-2 to TRBJ2-7, with D possibly being TRBD1 or TRBD2 (5 bases each). Germline V gene data show CDR1 as SGHAT and CDR2 as FQNNGV. V lost 5 bases to trimming and J lost 5 bases, with 19 bases between them. The CDR3 runs to 15 residues. CDR3 sequence: CASSHAGTESNEQYF. CDR3 nucleotide sequence: TGTGCCAGCAGCCACGCCGGGACGGAGTCAAACGAGCAGTACTTC.

V is TRBV28 and J is TRBJ2-7; D is unclear. V was cut by 6 bases and J by 6 bases, with 18 bases left in between. CDR3 size: 14 residues. Germline V lookup: CDR1 MDHEN, CDR2 SYDVKM. The CDR3 coding sequence is TGTGCCAGCAGCCCCGCCGGATCAACCGGCGAGCAGTACTTC. The encoded protein is CASSPAGSTGEQYF.

The J gene is TRBJ1-2, the V gene TRBV4-3; perhaps TRBD1 as D (5 bases). The CDR3 is 16 residues long. Germline V gives CDR1 LGHNA, CDR2 YSLEER. Trimming shortened V by 1 base and J by 6 bases, and 18 bases separated the two germline ends. CDR3 coding DNA: TGCGCCAGCAGCCAAGGCCTCGGGACCATTGCTGATGGCTACACCTTC. Its translation: CASSQGLGTIADGYTF.

This clonotype was detected a few times. In DNA form, the CDR3 reads TGTGCCAGCTCAGATGGGACAGGGGAGACTGAAGCTTTCTTT. This encodes CASSDGTGETEAFF. V and J are TRBV18 and TRBJ1-1; 10 nucleotides align to TRBD1. V was pared by 5 bases and J by 5 bases, with 5 bases of the junction left unmatched. Looked up from germline, CDR1 is KGHSH and CDR2 is LQKENI. The CDR3 totals 14 residues.

This clonotype has only a few counts. The rearrangement links TRBV11-2 to TRBJ2-4, with 8 bases that match TRBD1. CDR1 and CDR2 (germline): SGHAT, FQNNGV. J lost 9 bases, V lost 5 bases, and 9 bases had no gene match. The CDR3 spans 14 residues. Here the CDR3 DNA reads TGTGCCAGCAGCCCCCCGGACAGGGCGGGCATTCAGTACTTC. This sequence encodes CASSPPDRAGIQYF.

This clonotype was counted many times. The genes are TRBV28 and TRBJ1-6; the D gene is possibly TRBD1 (5 bases). Germline loops: CDR1 MDHEN, CDR2 SYDVKM. This CDR3 has 14 residues. Trimming left V 6 bases short and J 15 bases short, with 21 bases between. The CDR3 loop reads CASRPGGTQAFLHF. CDR3 sequence (DNA): TGTGCCAGCAGACCCGGTGGGACGCAGGCATTCCTCCACTTT. Supplemented by reference TRBV28 and TRBJ1-6, the full variable domain reads DVKVTQSSRYLVKRTGEKVFLECVQDMDHENMFWYRQDPGLGLRLIYFSYDVKMKEKGDIPEGYSVSREKKERFSLILESASTNQTSMYLCASRPGGTQAFLHFGNGTRLTVT.

V usage is TRBV27 and J usage is TRBJ1-6; a weak D match, TRBD1 (5 bases). There are 13 residues in the CDR3. Trimming shortened V by 6 bases and J by 6 bases, and 9 bases separated the two germline ends. Germline V gene data show CDR1 as MNHEY and CDR2 as SMNVEV (reference sequence). CDR3 bases: TGTGCCAGCAGACAGGTTTTTAATTCACCCCTCCACTTT. Amino acids: CASRQVFNSPLHF.

This clonotype was seen at least ten times. The chain is built from TRBV28 and TRBJ1-2; the D gene is possibly TRBD1 (6 bases). Germline V gives CDR1 MDHEN, CDR2 SYDVKM. The CDR3 runs 15 residues. Trimming stripped 6 bases from V and 2 bases from J, with 16 bases between. Here the CDR3 reads CASREGVRRNYGYTF. Here the CDR3 DNA reads TGTGCCAGCAGGGAGGGGGTTCGAAGGAACTATGGCTACACCTTC.

V gene TRBV7-6 combines with J gene TRBJ2-5; 9 nucleotides align to TRBD2. CDR3 length: 14 amino acids. Germline trimming cut 5 bases from V and 3 bases from J; bases unmatched to any gene: 4. CDR1 SGHVS and CDR2 FNYEAQ come from the germline V gene. Here the CDR3 reads CASSHRTSEETQYF. The CDR3 DNA is TGTGCCAGCAGCCATCGGACTAGCGAAGAGACCCAGTACTTC. Together with reference TRBV7-6 and TRBJ2-5, the CDR3 gives the full variable domain: GAGVSQSPRYKVTKRGQDVALRCDPISGHVSLYWYRQALGQGPEFLTYFNYEAQQDKSGLPNDRFSAERPEGSISTLTIQRTEQRDSAMYRCASSHRTSEETQYFGPGTRLLVL.

This clonotype was observed many times. This chain connects TRBV7-6 to TRBJ2-5; a possible D gene is TRBD2 (6 bases). Deletions cut 3 bases from V and 4 bases from J, with 15 bases between. This CDR3 comprises 15 residues. The germline gives CDR1 SGHVS, CDR2 FNYEAQ. For the CDR3, the DNA is TGTGCCAGCAGCTTCGGGACTGCTACGCCAGAGACCCAGTACTTC. Its protein is CASSFGTATPETQYF.

At least ten counts were recorded for this clonotype. V and J are TRBV5-1 and TRBJ2-3, with D unclear. CDR1 and CDR2 from the germline V gene are SGHRS and YFSETQ. There are 13 residues in the CDR3. Trimming removed 7 bases from V and 7 bases from J, with 16 bases in between. The DNA for the CDR3 is TGCGCCAGCTCCTTAGGACCCCTGAATACGCAGTATTTT. Protein: CASSLGPLNTQYF.

This clonotype was counted at least ten times. The V call is TRBV12-3 or TRBV12-4, the J call TRBJ2-1; the D gene could be TRBD1 or TRBD2 (5 bases each). The germline V and J ends were trimmed by 5 bases and 2 bases, with 16 bases remaining between them. The CDR3 runs to 16 residues. CDR3: CASSPHRDGAYNEQFF. The CDR3, as DNA: TGTGCCAGCAGTCCGCACCGGGACGGCGCCTACAATGAGCAGTTCTTC.